One and the same sample provided the 15 T cell receptor beta chains below, sequenced in a study of blood T cell repertoires in COVID-19. Generated by immunoSEQ multiplex PCR, the TCRdb table keeps only in-frame clones and is missing some. The data show 80,000 or so clones, more than 60% seen once. The sample comprised peripheral blood. These receptors all stem from a human donor in a cohort sampled during active COVID-19.

The gene calls are TRBV2 and TRBJ2-2, with a weak D call TRBD1 (6 bases). The V gene's germline CDR1 is SNHLY and CDR2 FYNNEI. Trimming removed 4 bases at V and 6 bases at J, with 12 bases between. There are 14 residues in the CDR3. The CDR3 loop is CASSVVQGAGELFF. As DNA, the CDR3 is TGTGCCAGCAGTGTCGTACAGGGTGCCGGGGAGCTGTTTTTT.

In its sample, this clone ranks as medium-sized. J is TRBJ2-7 and V is TRBV6-5; the D gene is possibly TRBD1 (5 bases). This CDR3 is 15 amino acids long. Germline V gene data show CDR1 as MNHEY and CDR2 as SVGAGI. V lost 0 bases and J lost 0, with 9 bases in between. In DNA form, the CDR3 reads TGTGCCAGCAGTTACTCTGGGGCCAGCTCCTACGAGCAGTACTTC. This codes for CASSYSGASSYEQYF.

J is TRBJ2-1 and V is TRBV6-4; 7 bases line up with TRBD2. CDR1 is MRHNA, CDR2 SNTAGT, per germline. The CDR3 contains 16 residues. Trimming at V came to 6 bases and at J to 0 bases, leaving 8 bases not matched to a gene. The CDR3 region is CASRPSGTSSYNEQFF. CDR3 DNA: TGTGCCAGCAGACCTAGCGGAACGAGCTCCTACAATGAGCAGTTCTTC.

The chain combines TRBV5-4 with TRBJ2-1, with 7 bases that match TRBD2. V shed 2 bases and J 3 bases; nucleotides not matched to a gene: 5. Per germline, CDR1 SGHNT and CDR2 YYREEE (reference sequence). This CDR3 is 15 amino acids long. In DNA, the CDR3 is TGTGCCAGCAGCTTTTTGGGCGGGGGCTACAATGAGCAGTTCTTC. Translating it yields CASSFLGGGYNEQFF.

This clone was picked up one time. The CDR3 spells CASSLGQFTFSSYNEQFF. CDR3 coding DNA: TGCGCCAGCAGCCTCGGACAATTCACCTTTAGCTCCTACAATGAGCAGTTCTTC. V usage is TRBV5-1 and J usage is TRBJ2-1, with TRBD1 as a possible D gene (5 bases). There are 18 residues in the CDR3. Germline CDR1 and CDR2: SGHRS and YFSETQ. Trimming removed 4 bases at V and 0 bases at J, with 20 bases between. The full variable domain, completed using reference TRBV5-1 and TRBJ2-1, is KAGVTQTPRYLIKTRGQQVTLSCSPISGHRSVSWYQQTPGQGLQFLFEYFSETQRNKGNFPGRFSGRQFSNSRSEMNVSTLELGDSALYLCASSLGQFTFSSYNEQFFGPGTRLTVL.

This clone appeared a single time. The chain joins TRBV7-2 to TRBJ2-7, with 10 bases identical to TRBD1. The CDR3 extends over 15 amino acids. With V trimmed by 5 bases and J by 3 bases, 7 bases remained unmatched. Germline-derived CDR1 and CDR2 are SGHTA and FQGNSA. The CDR3 reads CASSPGGQGIYEQYF. In DNA, the CDR3 is TGTGCCAGCAGCCCAGGGGGACAGGGGATCTACGAGCAGTACTTC.

The chain couples TRBV5-5 to TRBJ1-1; the D is unclear. Deletions cut 2 bases from V and 0 bases from J, with 8 bases between. Germline V lookup: CDR1 SGHKS, CDR2 YYEKEE (reference sequence). The CDR3 has 14 residues. The CDR3, as DNA: TGTGCCAGCAGCTTACAGAGAATGAACACTGAAGCTTTCTTT. Encoded protein: CASSLQRMNTEAFF.

The chain couples TRBV7-9 to TRBJ2-7, with no clear D. The V gene's germline CDR1 is SEHNR and CDR2 FQNEAQ (reference sequence). CDR3 length: 13 residues. V gave up 4 bases and J gave up 1 base, with 8 bases separating them. CDR3 in amino acids: CASSWSTSYEQYF. Here the CDR3 DNA reads TGTGCCAGCAGCTGGAGTACATCCTACGAGCAGTACTTC.

This clone was counted a few times. This chain connects TRBV27 to TRBJ1-6, with TRBD1 matching over 7 bases. This CDR3 contains 15 residues. CDR1 is MNHEY and CDR2 is SMNVEV in the germline V gene (reference sequence). The trim removed 3 bases at V and 7 bases at J, leaving 6 bases unmatched. The CDR3 DNA reads TGTGCCAGCAGTTTGTCTAGGGACAGAAATTCACCCCTCCACTTT. Its protein is CASSLSRDRNSPLHF.

The chain is built from TRBV19 and TRBJ1-1; the D is unclear. Deletions cut 6 bases from V and 6 bases from J, with 2 bases between. From germline, CDR1 is LNHDA and CDR2 SQIVND (reference sequence). The CDR3 has 9 amino acids. The CDR3 DNA is TGTGCCAGTAGCTCTGAAGCTTTCTTT. It specifies CASSSEAFF.

V gene TRBV9 combines with J gene TRBJ2-4; TRBD2 agrees at 10 bases. The CDR3 runs 15 residues. V was clipped by 2 bases and J by 3 bases; unmatched bases: 2. Germline V gene data show CDR1 as SGDLS and CDR2 as YYNGEE. Here the CDR3 DNA reads TGTGCCAGCAGCGTCTCTAGCGGGGGCAAAAACATTCAGTACTTC. Protein: CASSVSSGGKNIQYF.

The chain has TRBV7-9 and TRBJ2-7, with 10 bases fitting TRBD1. Germline V gene sequence: CDR1 SEHNR, CDR2 FQNEAQ (reference sequence). The V segment lost 5 bases and the J segment 5 bases; nucleotides outside the gene matches: 9. The CDR3 length is 15 residues. The CDR3 protein is CASSRDRGRIHEQYF. The CDR3, as DNA: TGTGCCAGCAGCCGGGACAGGGGCCGTATCCACGAGCAGTACTTC.

The table lists this clone with a count of one. The V call is TRBV5-1, the J call TRBJ1-5; D is possibly TRBD1 (5 bases). There are 15 residues in the CDR3. Trimming stripped 0 bases from V and 7 bases from J, with 14 bases between. Germline-derived CDR1 and CDR2 are SGHRS and YFSETQ. CDR3 coding DNA: TGCGCCAGCAGCTTGGCCGCGGGGCCGGGGCAGCCCCAGCATTTT. It yields the protein CASSLAAGPGQPQHF.

This chain connects TRBV7-2 to TRBJ2-5; TRBD2 agrees at 15 bases. J gave up 6 bases and V 5 bases, and 16 bases lay outside the gene matches. Germline CDR1 and CDR2: SGHTA and FQGNSA. CDR3 length: 19 amino acids. The CDR3 region is CASSILPGTSGGPQKTQYF. The DNA for the CDR3 is TGTGCCAGCAGCATCCTTCCCGGGACTAGCGGGGGGCCTCAAAAGACCCAGTACTTC.

The chain employs TRBV27 and TRBJ1-4; D remains unclear. The CDR3 length is 15 residues. Germline V gives CDR1 MNHEY, CDR2 SMNVEV (reference sequence). V was trimmed by 8 bases and J by 1 base, leaving 14 bases between them. CDR3 protein: CASGRGMGTNEKLFF. DNA of the CDR3: TGTGCCAGCGGGCGAGGGATGGGAACTAATGAAAAACTGTTTTTT.